The 12 T cell receptor beta chains in this list originate from one sample, sequenced in a study of response to subunit inactivated influenza vaccine. MiXCR, run by TCRdb on the RT-PCR reads, gives a single entry per CDR3 protein. The data hold 750,000 to 850,000 distinct CDR3 sequences, with about 18% observed a single time. The sample consisted of PBMCs from blood, taken approximately 5 days after vaccination. Receptors were obtained from a man aged 45-65 years who received an inactivated influenza vaccine.

This clonotype showed up just a few times. The chain links TRBV24-1 to TRBJ1-2; 8 nucleotides line up with TRBD1. CDR1 and CDR2 (germline): KGHDR, SFDVKD. The CDR3 sequence is 15 residues long. Trimming removed 4 bases from V and 5 bases from J; junction bases left unmatched: 8. CDR3 residues: CATSDSRGRGYGYTF. CDR3 coding DNA: TGTGCCACCAGTGACAGCAGGGGGCGAGGGTATGGCTACACCTTC.

This clonotype was counted between two and nine times. The chain recombines TRBV7-2 with TRBJ2-1, with 11 bases lining up with TRBD2. Germline V gene sequence: CDR1 SGHTA, CDR2 FQGNSA. V gave up 4 bases and J gave up 8 bases; unmatched junction bases: 10. CDR3 length equals 16 residues. This chain's CDR3 is CASSSLLAGGRYEQFF. The CDR3 DNA reads as TGTGCCAGCAGCTCGCTTCTAGCGGGAGGCAGATATGAGCAGTTCTTC.

In its sample, this clonotype was seen a few times. This chain joins TRBV7-9 and TRBJ2-3; a possible D gene is TRBD1 (5 bases). Germline V gene data show CDR1 as SEHNR and CDR2 as FQNEAQ (reference sequence). V lost 6 bases, J lost 4 bases, and 11 bases lay in between. This CDR3 is built from 13 residues. The CDR3 reads CASRSGASDTQYF. CDR3 bases: TGTGCCAGCAGATCTGGGGCTTCAGATACGCAGTATTTT.

This clonotype was recorded many times. The rearrangement uses TRBV29-1 and TRBJ2-6; 12 bases map to TRBD1. The CDR3 covers 16 residues. V was clipped by 6 bases and J by 3 bases; unmatched bases: 6. Per the germline V gene, CDR1 is SQVTM and CDR2 is ANQGSEA. The CDR3 loop is CSVWDRGLGGANVLTF. In DNA, the CDR3 is TGCAGCGTGTGGGACAGGGGGCTTGGTGGGGCCAACGTCCTGACTTTC.

The chain couples TRBV6-1 to TRBJ2-6; the D gene is possibly TRBD1 (5 bases). With 7 bases removed from V and 3 bases from J, the gap between germline ends came to 13 bases. This CDR3 is built from 15 residues. CDR1 and CDR2 from the germline V gene are MNHNS and SASEGT. The CDR3 loop reads CASKNQGNGANVLTF. As DNA, the CDR3 is TGTGCCAGCAAGAACCAGGGTAATGGGGCCAACGTCCTGACTTTC.

The chain employs TRBV7-8 and TRBJ2-1, with TRBD1 matching 7 bases. Unmatched junction bases numbered 9, after V lost 4 bases and J lost 6 bases. This CDR3 is 15 amino acids long. Germline V gene sequence: CDR1 SGHVS, CDR2 FQNEAQ. CDR3 region: CASSSPGDSLNEQFF. The CDR3 DNA is TGTGCCAGCAGCTCGCCAGGGGACAGTCTCAATGAGCAGTTCTTC. The full variable domain, in which reference TRBV7-8 and TRBJ2-1 provide the parts outside the CDR3, is GAGVSQSPRYKVAKRGQDVALRCDPISGHVSLFWYQQALGQGPEFLTYFQNEAQLDKSGLPSDRFFAERPEGSVSTLKIQRTQQEDSAVYLCASSSPGDSLNEQFFGPGTRLTVL.

The chain links TRBV12-3 or TRBV12-4 to TRBJ2-5; D unclear. The CDR3 consists of 13 residues. V lost 7 bases and J 5 bases, leaving 14 bases between the germline ends. In DNA form, the CDR3 reads TGTGCCAGCACCATCCGGCGGTTGGAGACCCAGTACTTC. Protein sequence: CASTIRRLETQYF.

This clonotype came up many times. The chain carries TRBV20-1 and TRBJ2-2, with 8 bases identical to TRBD1. Losses at the gene ends were 5 bases for V and 6 bases for J; bases not matched to a gene: 11. Germline V gene lookup returns CDR1 DFQATT and CDR2 SNEGSKA (reference sequence). The CDR3 extends over 15 amino acids. DNA of the CDR3: TGCAGTGCTCGGGAGTGGGACAGGAGTCCCGGGGAGCTGTTTTTT. This encodes CSAREWDRSPGELFF.

This clonotype has a handful of counts. The chain carries TRBV11-2 and TRBJ1-3, with D maybe TRBD1 (6 bases). The CDR3 spans 15 residues. Per germline, CDR1 SGHAT and CDR2 FQNNGV. With 5 bases removed from V and 0 bases from J, the gap between germline ends came to 11 bases. CDR3 region: CASSPGQSSGNTIYF. The CDR3 DNA reads TGTGCCAGCAGCCCCGGACAGAGCTCTGGAAACACCATATATTTT.

This clonotype was found many times. This chain connects TRBV4-3 to TRBJ2-7; TRBD1 aligns across 8 bases. V lost 4 bases, J lost 12 bases, and 8 bases stayed unmatched. Germline V gene sequence: CDR1 LGHNA, CDR2 YSLEER. The CDR3 runs 12 residues. The CDR3 region has the DNA TGCGCCAGCAGCCCAACGACAGGGGCCTTGTACTTC. Its translation is CASSPTTGALYF.

This clonotype has a handful of counts. The J gene is TRBJ1-2, the V gene TRBV29-1, with D unresolved. The ends were cut back, 3 bases at V and 8 bases at J, with 10 bases in the middle. Germline-derived CDR1 and CDR2 are SQVTM and ANQGSEA. The CDR3 loop spans 11 amino acids. The CDR3, as DNA: TGCAGCGTTGACAGTCTGGACGGCTACACCTTC. Its translation is CSVDSLDGYTF.

This clonotype was recorded many times. This chain uses TRBV7-9 with TRBJ1-1; D remains ambiguous. From germline, CDR1 is SEHNR and CDR2 FQNEAQ (reference sequence). This CDR3 is built from 13 residues. V was clipped by 3 bases and J by 0 bases, with 5 bases between them. The CDR3 nucleotides read TGTGCCAGCAGCTTTGTGATGAACACTGAAGCTTTCTTT. This codes for CASSFVMNTEAFF.